These 17 T cell receptor beta chains originate from one sample sequenced in a study of T cells in Graves' hyperthyroidism and ophthalmopathy. Researchers took RNA transcripts and amplified the TCR beta CDR3 regions from them. TCR CDR3 regions were first amplified by RT-PCR with HTBI primers. One entry per CDR3 protein, called by TCRdb with MiXCR from the multiplex PCR reads. The sample holds about 700,000 distinct CDR3 sequences, 11% to 15% seen once. The sample taken for sequencing was blood. The receptors derive from a woman aged 18-29 years with Graves' hyperthyroidism.

This clonotype occurred many times. The CDR3 DNA reads TGTGCCATCAGTGATCCGAATTGGGATGGCTACACCTTC. Its translation is CAISDPNWDGYTF. The V call is TRBV10-3, the J call TRBJ1-2; no firm D call. The V and J ends lost 3 bases and 6 bases respectively, with 11 bases between them. The germline CDR1 and CDR2 sequences are ENHRY and SYGVKD. The CDR3 has 13 residues.

V is TRBV6-1 and J is TRBJ1-4; tentative D call: TRBD1 (6 bases). This CDR3 comprises 16 residues. V was pared by 8 bases and J by 3 bases, with 19 bases between. Per germline, CDR1 MNHNS and CDR2 SASEGT. This CDR3 reads CASVGGWDTANEKLFF. The CDR3 nucleotides are TGTGCCAGCGTAGGTGGATGGGACACAGCTAATGAAAAACTGTTTTTT.

This clonotype has ten or more counts. The chain recombines TRBV3-1 with TRBJ2-7; TRBD2 agrees at 9 bases. The CDR3 runs 16 residues. Germline values: CDR1 LGHDT, CDR2 YNNKEL (reference sequence). The V gene end was trimmed by 1 base and the J gene end by 1 base; junction bases not matched to a gene: 5. The CDR3 here is CASSQASGRRSYEQYF. The CDR3 region has the DNA TGTGCCAGCAGCCAAGCGAGCGGGAGGAGGTCCTACGAGCAGTACTTC.

This clonotype was detected many times. The chain carries TRBV11-2 and TRBJ1-1; tentatively, D is TRBD1 (5 bases). V was trimmed by 2 bases and J by 0 bases, leaving 16 bases between them. CDR1 and CDR2 (germline): SGHAT, FQNNGV. The CDR3 runs 17 residues. CDR3 DNA: TGTGCCAGCAGCTTATTGTCGGGGGGGAAGGTGAACACTGAAGCTTTCTTT. The encoded protein is CASSLLSGGKVNTEAFF. The full variable domain, completed using reference TRBV11-2 and TRBJ1-1, is EAGVAQSPRYKIIEKRQSVAFWCNPISGHATLYWYQQILGQGPKLLIQFQNNGVVDDSQLPKDRFSAERLKGVDSTLKIQPAKLEDSAVYLCASSLLSGGKVNTEAFFGQGTRLTVV.

There are many counts of this clonotype. The J gene is TRBJ2-7, the V gene TRBV7-3; 9 nucleotides agree with TRBD2. Per the germline V gene, CDR1 is SGHTA and CDR2 is FQGTGA. After removal of 3 bases from V and 2 bases from J, the junction contained 5 bases not matched to a gene. The CDR3 sequence is 15 residues long. This CDR3 reads CASSLGGGRAYEQYF. CDR3 in DNA: TGTGCCAGCAGCTTGGGCGGCGGGAGGGCCTACGAGCAGTACTTC.

This clonotype was observed at least ten times. The chain employs TRBV27 and TRBJ1-1, with TRBD1 matching over 8 bases. The CDR3 is 14 amino acids. The germline V gene has CDR1 MNHEY and CDR2 SMNVEV (reference sequence). The ends lost 3 bases at V and 3 bases at J; junction bases unmatched: 3. CDR3 in DNA: TGTGCCAGCAGTTTGACAGGGGTTGACACTGAAGCTTTCTTT. Translation gives CASSLTGVDTEAFF.

There are a few counts of this clonotype. The chain couples TRBV5-1 to TRBJ2-4; the match to TRBD1 covers 7 bases. J lost 2 bases, V lost 4 bases, and 6 bases had no gene match. Germline loops: CDR1 SGHRS, CDR2 YFSETQ. The CDR3 contains 15 residues. The CDR3 loop is CASSLQGRSKNIQYF. CDR3 nucleotide sequence: TGCGCCAGCAGCCTACAGGGGCGATCCAAAAACATTCAGTACTTC.

This clonotype has only a few counts. This rearrangement joins TRBV29-1 to TRBJ2-7; possible D gene TRBD2, 5 bases. Germline CDR1 and CDR2: SQVTM and ANQGSEA. The CDR3 has 13 residues. Trimming took off 1 base at V and 1 base at J, with 8 bases between the two ends. CDR3 sequence (DNA): TGCAGCGTTGAAGTGCCGGGATCCTACGAGCAGTACTTC. Translation gives CSVEVPGSYEQYF.

The V gene is TRBV6-2 or TRBV6-3, the J gene TRBJ2-6; D gene ambiguous. Germline loops: CDR1 MNHEY, CDR2 SVGEGT. This CDR3 region has 14 residues. Trimming removed 2 bases from V and 2 bases from J, with 4 bases in between. CDR3 residues: CASSYQAGANVLTF. In DNA form, the CDR3 reads TGTGCCAGCAGTTACCAGGCTGGGGCCAACGTCCTGACTTTC.

The chain carries TRBV7-8 and TRBJ1-1; possible D gene TRBD1, 5 bases. Between the trimmed V and J ends, which lost 4 bases and 3 bases, there was a span of 15 bases. The CDR3 runs to 15 residues. In germline, CDR1 is SGHVS, CDR2 FQNEAQ. DNA of the CDR3: TGTGCCAGCAGCTCGTCGCGGGGGAGGTACACTGAAGCTTTCTTT. Encoded protein: CASSSSRGRYTEAFF.

V is TRBV5-1 and J is TRBJ1-6; a possible D gene is TRBD1 (6 bases). V was cut by 4 bases and J by 3 bases, with 20 bases left in between. Per germline, CDR1 SGHRS and CDR2 YFSETQ. The CDR3 length is 18 residues. CDR3 nucleotides: TGCGCCAGCAGCCTTAATCTGGTTGGGGACAACTATAATTCACCCCTCCACTTT. Translated, it gives CASSLNLVGDNYNSPLHF. The complete variable domain, with remaining parts taken from reference TRBV5-1 and TRBJ1-6, reads KAGVTQTPRYLIKTRGQQVTLSCSPISGHRSVSWYQQTPGQGLQFLFEYFSETQRNKGNFPGRFSGRQFSNSRSEMNVSTLELGDSALYLCASSLNLVGDNYNSPLHFGNGTRLTVT.

To note about this clonotype: Since a much larger clone is just one base distant, this may be a read error. This chain uses TRBV11-2 with TRBJ2-4; D not resolved. In germline, CDR1 is SGHAT, CDR2 FQNNGV. Trimming left V 3 bases short and J 8 bases short, with 20 bases between. CDR3 length equals 16 residues. CDR3 region: CASSFRPDPGKDIQYF. Here the CDR3 DNA reads TGTGCCAGCAGCTTCCGCCCGGACCCCGGAAAAGACATTCAGTACTTC.

This clonotype was seen ten or more times. The chain employs TRBV27 and TRBJ2-3; the match to TRBD1 covers 7 bases. CDR3 size: 15 residues. V was pared by 3 bases and J by 0 bases, with 3 bases of the junction left unmatched. The germline V gene has CDR1 MNHEY and CDR2 SMNVEV (reference sequence). In nucleotides, the CDR3 is TGTGCCAGCAGTTTCTGGGGACAGAGCACAGATACGCAGTATTTT. This sequence encodes CASSFWGQSTDTQYF.

J is TRBJ2-3 and V is TRBV4-1, with D unclear. Trimming stripped 4 bases from V and 0 bases from J, with 20 bases between. The CDR3 is 18 residues long. Germline V lookup: CDR1 MGHRA, CDR2 YSYEKL. The DNA of the CDR3 is TGCGCCAGCAGCCTCGGCCCCTTTGCAGGCACTAGCACAGATACGCAGTATTTT. Amino acid sequence: CASSLGPFAGTSTDTQYF.

The genes are TRBV27 and TRBJ2-1, with D possibly being TRBD2 (6 bases). V shed 6 bases and J shed 2 bases, with 14 bases lying between them. The CDR3 totals 15 residues. The V gene's germline CDR1 is MNHEY and CDR2 SMNVEV (reference sequence). The CDR3 spells CASRGEAGAYNEQFF. CDR3 nucleotide sequence: TGTGCCAGCAGGGGGGAAGCGGGCGCCTACAATGAGCAGTTCTTC.

As for this clonotype: A clone one base away is much larger, so this may be a read error. The genes are TRBV20-1 and TRBJ1-1, with D maybe TRBD1 (5 bases). CDR3 length equals 15 residues. Germline V lookup: CDR1 DFQATT, CDR2 SNEGSKA (reference sequence). CDR3: CSAGDADKGGAEAFF. The CDR3 DNA sequence: TGCAGTGCTGGAGACGCGGACAAGGGCGGCGCTGAAGCTTTCTTT.

This clonotype was seen ten or more times. V and J are TRBV20-1 and TRBJ1-5; D gene uncertain. The CDR3 is 13 amino acids. Deletions cut 0 bases from V and 4 bases from J, with 7 bases between. CDR1 is DFQATT and CDR2 is SNEGSKA in the germline V gene (reference sequence). The CDR3 sequence is CSARDLGNQPQHF. CDR3 in DNA: TGCAGTGCTAGAGATCTAGGGAATCAGCCCCAGCATTTT.